Below, one T cell receptor beta chain is given with its context. Antigen: not known. The data stem from a study of cytomegalovirus exposure and HLA in healthy donors. Sequencing used immunoSEQ multiplex PCR; TCRdb keeps in-frame clones, though not all of them. Among roughly 200,000 clones, about 80% were seen once, and the ten largest hold approximately 2.9%. V shed 3 bases and J shed 3 bases, with 5 bases lying between them. The V gene's germline CDR1 is MNHEY and CDR2 SMNVEV (reference sequence). This CDR3 is 13 amino acids long. The study, taken as a whole, reports: Among TCR sequences, most were rare, though some public TCRs appeared in many donors.

The rearrangement links TRBV27 to TRBJ2-2; D ambiguous. The sequence derives from a woman younger than 35 in good health and CMV-seropositive. Sequencing used PBMCs. As DNA, the CDR3 is TGTGCCAGCAGTTTTGAGCACACCGGGGAGCTGTTTTTT. Protein: CASSFEHTGELFF.